The rows below give T cell receptor beta chains drawn from one sample of a study of technical replicates of blood from a handful of donors. Measured with immunoSEQ multiplex PCR; TCRdb has only the in-frame clones, and not every one. The sample consists of around 100,000 clones, over 85% of them appearing once. The sample comprised T cells isolated from PBMCs. The receptors come from a human donor in good health. The CDR3 runs from the conserved cysteine through the conserved F or W. D genes are given only for firm matches. Expanded clones are given a class, and other clones once, few, many or no size at all.

v_gene	j_gene	d_gene	abundance	CDR3nt	CDR3aa
TRBV27	TRBJ2-7	NA	NA	TGTGCCAGCAGTTTACAAGTTTCCAGAATCTACGAGCAGTACTTC	CASSLQVSRIYEQYF
TRBV6-6	TRBJ2-5	NA	NA	TGTGCCTCTACTGAGCGGTTCCAAGAGACCCAGTACTTC	CASTERFQETQYF
TRBV6-4	TRBJ1-1	TRBD1	once	TGTGCCAGCAAAAGGGACAGCTCGAACACTGAAGCTTTCTTT	CASKRDSSNTEAFF
TRBV13	TRBJ2-7	TRBD2	NA	TGTGCCAGCAGCTTAGGGGCGGGAGGGCGCGAGCAGTACTTC	CASSLGAGGREQYF
TRBV19	TRBJ1-1	NA	once	TGTGCCACTAGAAGAGATTATAACACTGAAGCTTTCTTT	CATRRDYNTEAFF
TRBV9	TRBJ2-5	TRBD2	NA	TGTGCCAGCAGCGCCGGGACTATCAATAAAGAGACCCAGTACTTC	CASSAGTINKETQYF
TRBV28	TRBJ1-4	TRBD1	NA	TGTGCCAGCAGTTTCATTCTGACAGGGGGTGAAAAACTGTTTTTT	CASSFILTGGEKLFF
TRBV6-1	TRBJ1-1	TRBD1	NA	TGTGCCAGCAGGCAGGGGGCGAGTGAAGCTTTCTTT	CASRQGASEAFF
TRBV5-5	TRBJ1-5	NA	NA	TGTGCCAGCAGCTTGCGGGGGACGGGCAATCAGCCCCAGCATTTT	CASSLRGTGNQPQHF
TRBV5-6	TRBJ2-5	NA	NA	TGTGCCAGCAGCTTAGCGGCGATCCAAGAGACCCAGTACTTC	CASSLAAIQETQYF
TRBV6-6	TRBJ1-1	TRBD1	once	TGTGCCAGCACCAACGACAGGGAAGTCGCTGAAGCTTTCTTT	CASTNDREVAEAFF
TRBV28	TRBJ1-1	NA	NA	TGTGCCAGCAGGCTCGCGGGGGGGACTGAAGCTTTCTTT	CASRLAGGTEAFF
TRBV6-4	TRBJ2-2	NA	NA	TGTGCCAGCAGTTTTTTCTGGGAGACCGGGGAGCTGTTTTTT	CASSFFWETGELFF
TRBV6-5	TRBJ1-2	NA	once	TGTGCCAGCAGTTCAGGACAGATTTATGGCTACACCTTC	CASSSGQIYGYTF
TRBV7-9	TRBJ2-3	TRBD2	NA	TGTGCCAGCAGCCAACTAGCGTTCGGGGATACGCAGTATTTT	CASSQLAFGDTQYF
TRBV30	TRBJ2-7	TRBD2	NA	TGTGCCTGGAGTCCCCGGACTAGCGGGACCTACGAGCAGTACTTC	CAWSPRTSGTYEQYF
TRBV10-3	TRBJ2-5	NA	once	TGTGCCATCAGTGACGGAGAGACCCAGTACTTC	CAISDGETQYF
TRBV28	TRBJ2-7	NA	NA	TGTGCCAGCACCACTACCGGGAGCCCCTCCTACGAGCAGTACTTC	CASTTTGSPSYEQYF
TRBV29-1	TRBJ1-2	NA	NA	TGCAGCGTTGAACTGGGGCGTGCTGGCTACACCTTC	CSVELGRAGYTF
TRBV2	TRBJ2-7	NA	NA	TGTGCCAGCAGCGCAGACTCAGGGGTTTTTGAGCAGTACTTC	CASSADSGVFEQYF
TRBV9	TRBJ1-1	NA	NA	TGTGCCAGCAGCGCCCACTCGTCCAGGGAGGTTTTCTTT	CASSAHSSREVFF
TRBV7-8	TRBJ2-5	NA	NA	TGTGCCAGCAGCTTAGCGGGAGGCCGCCAAGAGACCCAGTACTTC	CASSLAGGRQETQYF
TRBV6-5	TRBJ2-3	NA	NA	TGTGCCAGCCTAGAAGAAGGGGGTACGACAGATACGCAGTATTTT	CASLEEGGTTDTQYF
TRBV11-3	TRBJ2-7	NA	once	TGTGCCAGCAGCTTAGCGGGGAGGTACGAGCAGTACTTC	CASSLAGRYEQYF
TRBV27	TRBJ2-7	NA	once	TGTGCCAGCAGGTACCTACAGAGCTACGAGCAGTACTTC	CASRYLQSYEQYF
TRBV7-9	TRBJ2-4	TRBD2	NA	TGTGCCAGCAGCCTTCTTTGGGGGGGGGTAGCCAAAAACATTCAGTACTTC	CASSLLWGGVAKNIQYF
TRBV5-1	TRBJ1-2	TRBD1	NA	TGCGCCAGCACTAGGATCGGGACAGACTATGGCTACACCTTC	CASTRIGTDYGYTF
TRBV5-1	TRBJ2-4	NA	NA	TGCGCCAGCAGCTCCTCAGATTACATTCAGTACTTC	CASSSSDYIQYF
TRBV7-9	TRBJ2-3	NA	once	TGTGCCAGCAGCTTCCCTACTCGGGATACGCAGTATTTT	CASSFPTRDTQYF
TRBV7-9	TRBJ2-1	TRBD2	NA	TGTGCCAGCAGCCTCTCCGGGACTACCAATGAGCAGTTCTTC	CASSLSGTTNEQFF
TRBV6-1	TRBJ2-5	NA	NA	TGTGCCAGCAGTCAGGGGTCGGGGGAGACCCAGTACTTC	CASSQGSGETQYF
TRBV7-2	TRBJ1-1	NA	NA	TGTGCCAGCAGCTTAATGGAGCGCACTGAAGCTTTCTTT	CASSLMERTEAFF
TRBV7-9	TRBJ2-6	TRBD1	NA	TGTGCCAGCAGCTTAGAGGGGACAGGCTTCGGGGCCAACGTCCTGACTTTC	CASSLEGTGFGANVLTF
TRBV4-3	TRBJ2-3	NA	NA	TGCGCCAGCAGCCAAGTAATCACAGATACGCAGTATTTT	CASSQVITDTQYF
TRBV7-9	TRBJ2-7	TRBD2	few	TGTGCTTATAGCGGGACTAGCGGGAACCACGAGCAGTACTTC	CAYSGTSGNHEQYF
TRBV7-3	TRBJ2-2	NA	NA	TGTGCCAGCAGCTTAGCCAGGGTGGACGGGGAGCTGTTTTTT	CASSLARVDGELFF
TRBV29-1	TRBJ2-3	NA	NA	TGCAGCGTTGAACTACGTTGGGAGAAAACAGATACGCAGTATTTT	CSVELRWEKTDTQYF
TRBV6-1	TRBJ2-7	NA	NA	TGTGCCAGCAGTCAGTTGACAGGTCCGGGGGGCGAGCAGTACTTC	CASSQLTGPGGEQYF
TRBV18	TRBJ2-5	NA	NA	TGTGCCAGCTCACCATCTGAGACCCAGTACTTC	CASSPSETQYF
TRBV18	TRBJ2-5	TRBD1	NA	TGTGCCAGCTCATATAGGGACAGGACCGAAGAGACCCAGTACTTC	CASSYRDRTEETQYF
TRBV7-3	TRBJ2-7	NA	NA	TGTGCCAGCAGCCGGGACAATACCTACGAGCAGTACTTC	CASSRDNTYEQYF
TRBV12-5	TRBJ1-1	NA	NA	TGTGCTAGTGTTGGTTACACAGGCACTGAAGCTTTCTTT	CASVGYTGTEAFF
TRBV7-6	TRBJ2-7	TRBD2	NA	TGTGCCAGCAGCCAAGGACTAGCGGTCTACGAGCAGTACTTC	CASSQGLAVYEQYF
TRBV19	TRBJ1-5	NA	NA	TGTGCCAGTAGTATTACGGGGGGGTATCAGCCCCAGCATTTT	CASSITGGYQPQHF
TRBV15	TRBJ2-7	NA	NA	TGTGCCACCAGCGCAGGCGGGGCCTACGAGCAGTACTTC	CATSAGGAYEQYF
TRBV6-6	TRBJ2-7	NA	NA	TGTGCCAGCAATCCGGACAGCCCTGTATGGGAGCAGTACTTC	CASNPDSPVWEQYF
TRBV27	TRBJ1-1	NA	NA	TGTGCCAGCAGTCCCGGGGGATTGGGTGAAGCTTTCTTT	CASSPGGLGEAFF
TRBV6-5	TRBJ2-7	TRBD1	NA	TGTGCCAGCAGTTGGGGACAGGAAGACTACGAGCAGTACTTC	CASSWGQEDYEQYF
TRBV5-6	TRBJ1-2	NA	NA	TGTGCCAGCAGCTTGGATACAGGGCCGACCTATGGCTACACCTTC	CASSLDTGPTYGYTF
TRBV7-3	TRBJ2-1	NA	NA	TGTGCCAGCAGCGCAAGCGGCAATGAGCAGTTCTTC	CASSASGNEQFF